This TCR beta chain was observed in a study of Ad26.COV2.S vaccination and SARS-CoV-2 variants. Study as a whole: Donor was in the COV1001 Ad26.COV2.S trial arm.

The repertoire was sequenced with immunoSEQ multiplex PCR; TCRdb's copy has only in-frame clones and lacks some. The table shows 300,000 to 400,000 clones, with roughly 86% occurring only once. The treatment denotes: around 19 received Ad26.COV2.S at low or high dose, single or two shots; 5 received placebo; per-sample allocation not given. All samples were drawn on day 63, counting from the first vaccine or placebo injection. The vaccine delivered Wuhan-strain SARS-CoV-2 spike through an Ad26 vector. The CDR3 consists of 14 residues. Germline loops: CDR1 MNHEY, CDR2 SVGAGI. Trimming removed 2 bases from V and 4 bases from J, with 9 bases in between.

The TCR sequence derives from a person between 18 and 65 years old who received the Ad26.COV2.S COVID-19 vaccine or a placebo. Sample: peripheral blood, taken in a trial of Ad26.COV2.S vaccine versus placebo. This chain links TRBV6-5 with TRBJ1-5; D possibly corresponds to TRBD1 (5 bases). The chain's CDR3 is CASSYRGQNQPQHF. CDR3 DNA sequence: TGTGCCAGCAGTTACCGGGGCCAAAATCAGCCCCAGCATTTT.